This is a list of T cell receptor beta chains from one sample in a study of tumor and adjacent non-tumor tissue in lung cancer. TCRdb called the multiplex PCR reads again in MiXCR, with one record for every CDR3 protein. The sample lists roughly 140,000 distinct CDR3 sequences, 66% occurring once. Sequenced material: lung tumor tissue. The receptors shown here come from a man in his 60s with small cell lung cancer. Each CDR3 is given with its conserved first and last residue. Only some rows state a clone size, as once, few, many or a class for expanded clones.

>TRBV6-4|-|TRBJ2-1
CASSDGGTGSVNEQFF
>TRBV11-2|-|TRBJ2-7
CASSLGFPTRLAIYEQYF
>TRBV7-9|-|TRBJ2-1
CASSLQAGVHEQFF
>TRBV11-3|-|TRBJ2-5
CAISDQETQYF
>TRBV6-5|many|TRBJ1-2
CASSYEGRVGYGYTF
>TRBV20-1|few|TRBJ2-2
CNARLAGGTGELFF
>TRBV28|few|TRBJ2-6
CASSLTVSGANVLTF
>TRBV28|-|TRBJ2-7
CVSSFRGGREYF
>TRBV12-3/TRBV12-4|-|TRBJ1-5
CASSLGSRTQPQHF
>TRBV4-1|-|TRBJ2-3
CASSQDPLVGEVADTQYF
>TRBV20-1|many|TRBJ1-2
CSAKQGAGGYTF
>TRBV11-3|-|TRBJ2-1
CASSPTGSWDERFF
>TRBV6-1|many|TRBJ2-5
CASSEAHGTQYF
>TRBV6-1|many|TRBJ2-1
CASEWGGDNEQFF
>TRBV5-1|-|TRBJ2-3
CASSLGSRQTDTQYF
>TRBV11-1|-|TRBJ2-2
CASSPSPQVTGELFF
>TRBV11-2|-|TRBJ1-1
CAGSSKQGTRINTEAFF
>TRBV10-2|-|TRBJ2-3
CVSSETSGRSDTQYF
>TRBV30|-|TRBJ2-1
CAWSVQGGKQFF
>TRBV5-1|-|TRBJ1-1
CASSLSSGEAFF
>TRBV4-2|-|TRBJ1-2
CASSQKLIVDYGYTF
>TRBV6-1|-|TRBJ1-2
CAGSVRDDYGYTF
>TRBV6-5|-|TRBJ2-3
CASSDRWAGDTQYF
>TRBV29-1|many|TRBJ2-5
CSVEPFLGGRETQYF
>TRBV12-3/TRBV12-4|-|TRBJ1-5
CASGFGQDHQPQHF
>TRBV11-1|-|TRBJ1-1
CASSSQRANTGAFF